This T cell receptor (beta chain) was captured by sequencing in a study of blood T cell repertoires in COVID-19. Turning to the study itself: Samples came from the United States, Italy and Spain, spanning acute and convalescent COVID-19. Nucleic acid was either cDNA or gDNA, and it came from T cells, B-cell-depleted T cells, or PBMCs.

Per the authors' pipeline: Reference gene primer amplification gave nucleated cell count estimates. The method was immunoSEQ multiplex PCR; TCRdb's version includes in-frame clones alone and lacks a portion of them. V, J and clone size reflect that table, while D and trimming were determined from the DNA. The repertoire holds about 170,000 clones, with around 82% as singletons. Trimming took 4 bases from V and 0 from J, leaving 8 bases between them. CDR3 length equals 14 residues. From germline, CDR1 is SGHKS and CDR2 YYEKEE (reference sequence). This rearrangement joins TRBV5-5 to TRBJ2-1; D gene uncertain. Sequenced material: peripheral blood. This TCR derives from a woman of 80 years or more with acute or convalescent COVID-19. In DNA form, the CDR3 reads TGTGCCAGCAGCCTCCTAGGCTCCTACAATGAGCAGTTCTTC. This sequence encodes CASSLLGSYNEQFF.